The T cell receptor beta chain under discussion was sequenced for a study of identifying expanded T cells in peripheral blood. The protocol was immunoSEQ multiplex PCR, while the TCRdb copy is restricted to in-frame clones and leaves out a portion. This table has about 85,000 clones, 85% to 90% appearing once. This CDR3 spans 15 amino acids. The V gene end was trimmed by 6 bases and the J gene end by 3 bases; junction bases not matched to a gene: 7. Germline assignment: CDR1 SEHNR and CDR2 FQNEAQ (reference sequence). Study-level results: Over around two and four weeks, about 15 and 19 clones changed, versus roughly 1.1 between replicates. Two-week clone count variance significantly increased as total template count grew.

The sample holds one count of this clone. Antigen unknown. No infections or other immune events were documented during collection. Sequencing input: blood. This TCR derives from a person aged 18 to 69 in good health. The chain uses TRBV7-9 and TRBJ2-1; 8 bases align to TRBD1. CDR3 coding DNA: TGTGCCAGCAGTTCACCCGGGACAGGCTACAATGAGCAGTTCTTC. It yields the protein CASSSPGTGYNEQFF.